Below, 19 T cell receptor beta chains from the same sample are listed, as sequenced in a study of blood T cell repertoires in COVID-19. Sequenced by immunoSEQ multiplex PCR; TCRdb stores in-frame clones only, minus some. Seen here are about 260,000 clones, over 70% observed once, and the top ten hold over 2.5%. The sample was PBMCs or T cells enriched from blood (not recorded which). The receptors stem from a woman aged 40-49 years who had been exposed to COVID-19.

This chain uses TRBV7-6 with TRBJ2-6; 11 bases are a match to TRBD2. The V and J ends lost 4 bases and 0 bases, in that order; junction bases with no gene match: 5. The germline CDR1 and CDR2 sequences are SGHVS and FNYEAQ. This CDR3 is 18 amino acids long. The CDR3 here is CASSSRLAGNSGANVLTF. CDR3 DNA: TGTGCCAGCAGCTCACGACTAGCGGGGAACTCTGGGGCCAACGTCCTGACTTTC.

The chain employs TRBV10-3 and TRBJ2-7; TRBD1 aligns across 9 bases. With 5 bases clipped from V and 3 bases from J, the junction kept 8 bases outside the gene matches. The germline gives CDR1 ENHRY, CDR2 SYGVKD. The CDR3 is 15 amino acids. The CDR3 DNA is TGTGCCATCAGTATGGGACAGGGAATCCACTACGAGCAGTACGTC. Translated: CAISMGQGIHYEQYV.

The chain joins TRBV4-3 to TRBJ2-3, with D possibly TRBD2 on 6 matching bases. The CDR3 spans 15 residues. Trimming removed 0 bases from V and 4 bases from J, with 11 bases in between. The germline V gene has CDR1 LGHNA and CDR2 YSLEER. The CDR3 DNA reads TGCGCCAGCAGCCAAGATCCAGGGACTGCAGATACGCAGTATTTT. Translated, it gives CASSQDPGTADTQYF.

This clone was recorded once. This sequence joins TRBV28 and TRBJ2-3; TRBD2 is a possible D gene (6 bases). V lost 2 bases and J 8 bases, leaving 17 bases between the germline ends. The V gene's germline CDR1 is MDHEN and CDR2 SYDVKM. This CDR3 is built from 15 residues. CDR3 DNA: TGTGCCAGCAGTTTAAGTGCGGGAAAGGGGACTACGCAGTATTTT. Its protein is CASSLSAGKGTTQYF.

A few counts support this clone. The rearrangement links TRBV5-4 to TRBJ2-7; TRBD1 matches 7 bases. CDR3 size: 13 residues. Germline V lookup: CDR1 SGHNT, CDR2 YYREEE (reference sequence). Unmatched junction bases numbered 8, after V lost 4 bases and J lost 7 bases. The CDR3 is CASSITGAKEQYF. CDR3 sequence (DNA): TGTGCCAGCAGCATTACAGGGGCTAAGGAGCAGTACTTC.

The chain recombines TRBV2 with TRBJ2-6; 7 nucleotides match TRBD1. Trimming cost V 7 bases and J 2 bases; bases outside gene matches: 5. This CDR3 is built from 15 residues. Per germline, CDR1 SNHLY and CDR2 FYNNEI. The CDR3 here is CASTQDRTGANVLTF. CDR3 bases: TGTGCCAGCACCCAGGACAGGACTGGGGCCAACGTCCTGACTTTC. Using reference TRBV2 and TRBJ2-6 for the parts outside the CDR3, the full variable domain is EPEVTQTPSHQVTQMGQEVILRCVPISNHLYFYWYRQILGQKVEFLVSFYNNEISEKSEIFDDQFSVERPDGSNFTLKIRSTKLEDSAMYFCASTQDRTGANVLTFGAGSRLTVL.

In this sample, this clone turned up once. The gene calls are TRBV18 and TRBJ2-7; 8 bases agree with TRBD1. With V trimmed by 3 bases and J by 4 bases, 8 bases remained unmatched. The CDR3 contains 15 residues. CDR1 KGHSH and CDR2 LQKENI come from the germline V gene. The CDR3 region has the DNA TGTGCCAGCTCACCTTTTGGGACAGGAGAGTACGAGCAGTACTTC. Its translation is CASSPFGTGEYEQYF.

This rearrangement joins TRBV3-1 (or the pseudogene TRBV3-2) to TRBJ1-3; tentative D call: TRBD1 (6 bases). V was cut by 3 bases and J by 0 bases, with 18 bases left in between. This CDR3 comprises 18 residues. The germline gives CDR1 LGHDT, CDR2 YNNKEL (reference sequence). The CDR3 nucleotides are TGTGCCAGCAGCCACGGACAGCTTTCCCCTACCTCTGGAAACACCATATATTTT. It yields the protein CASSHGQLSPTSGNTIYF.

This rearrangement joins TRBV13 to TRBJ1-1; D gene uncertain. V was shortened by 7 bases and J by 1 base, with 10 bases between the two germline ends. This CDR3 has 13 amino acids. The germline CDR1 and CDR2 sequences are PRHDT and FYEKMQ (reference sequence). The CDR3 sequence is CASNSPGNTEAFF. The CDR3 bases are TGTGCCAGCAACTCGCCCGGGAACACTGAAGCTTTCTTT.

The V and J genes are TRBV3-1 (or the pseudogene TRBV3-2) and TRBJ1-2; D unclear. Trimming left V 4 bases short and J 7 bases short, with 13 bases between. Germline values: CDR1 LGHDT, CDR2 YNNKEL (reference sequence). The CDR3 spans 13 residues. The CDR3 bases are TGTGCCAGCAGCCGATACGAGGTTGGTGGCTACACCTTC. This sequence encodes CASSRYEVGGYTF.

This chain connects TRBV14 to TRBJ1-1, with 8 positions matching TRBD1. V lost 4 bases and J lost 6; bases outside the gene matches: 10. The CDR3 contains 15 residues. Germline assignment: CDR1 SGHDN and CDR2 FVKESK. The CDR3 loop reads CASSRLTGGFAEAFF. In nucleotides, the CDR3 is TGTGCCAGCAGCCGACTTACAGGGGGGTTCGCTGAAGCTTTCTTT.

The chain recombines TRBV27 with TRBJ1-1; perhaps TRBD1 as D (6 bases). CDR1 is MNHEY, CDR2 SMNVEV, per germline (reference sequence). The CDR3 extends over 11 amino acids. Between the trimmed V and J ends, which lost 6 bases and 12 bases, there was a span of 14 bases. The CDR3 DNA sequence: TGTGCCAGCAGACCGGACAGCCCTCCTTTCTTT. Protein sequence: CASRPDSPPFF.

This clone was observed a handful of times. This chain joins TRBV15 and TRBJ2-5; 9 positions agree with TRBD1. The CDR3 has 16 residues. The trim removed 2 bases at V and 1 base at J, leaving 5 bases unmatched. The germline gives CDR1 LNHNV, CDR2 YYDKDF (reference sequence). The CDR3 region is CATSRNRDRAQETQYF. Written as DNA, the CDR3 is TGTGCCACCAGCAGAAACCGGGACAGGGCCCAAGAGACCCAGTACTTC.

This chain links TRBV28 with TRBJ2-2; maybe TRBD1 (5 bases). Germline V gene sequence: CDR1 MDHEN, CDR2 SYDVKM. This CDR3 is built from 14 residues. Trimming pared 2 bases from V and 4 bases from J, leaving 8 bases between. The CDR3 sequence is CASSLAQATGELFF. The CDR3 bases are TGTGCCAGCAGTTTAGCACAGGCCACCGGGGAGCTGTTTTTT.

The chain joins TRBV30 to TRBJ1-5; no firm D call. This CDR3 has 16 residues. V lost 3 bases and J 3 bases, leaving 18 bases between the germline ends. The V gene's germline CDR1 is GTSNPN and CDR2 SVGIG (reference sequence). The DNA for the CDR3 is TGTGCCTGGAGGAACCCGGGGTCACCTGACAATCAGCCCCAGCATTTT. Encoded protein: CAWRNPGSPDNQPQHF. Supplemented by reference TRBV30 and TRBJ1-5, the full variable domain reads SQTIHQWPATLVQPVGSPLSLECTVEGTSNPNLYWYRQAAGRGLQLLFYSVGIGQISSEVPQNLSASRPQDRQFILSSKKLLLSDSGFYLCAWRNPGSPDNQPQHFGDGTRLSIL.

This clone is a singleton in its sample. The chain couples TRBV18 to TRBJ1-5, with 8 positions matching TRBD1. V lost 4 bases to trimming and J lost 4 bases; unmatched junction nucleotides: 9. Germline V gives CDR1 KGHSH, CDR2 LQKENI. The CDR3 covers 16 residues. The CDR3 DNA follows: TGTGCCAGCTCACTGGGGCCCGACAGGGGTAATCAGCCCCAGCATTTT. Its translation: CASSLGPDRGNQPQHF.

The chain has TRBV7-8 and TRBJ1-1, with D possibly matching TRBD1 (5 bases). The CDR3 consists of 17 residues. Looked up from germline, CDR1 is SGHVS and CDR2 is FQNEAQ. With 0 bases removed from V and 4 bases from J, the gap between germline ends came to 18 bases. The CDR3 region is CASSLASHQGRGTEAFF. DNA of the CDR3: TGTGCCAGCAGCTTAGCCTCACACCAGGGTAGAGGCACTGAAGCTTTCTTT.

The CDR3 loop is CASSLARTDEQFF. CDR3 bases: TGTGCCAGCAGCTTAGCGCGGACAGATGAGCAGTTCTTC. The chain links TRBV7-2 to TRBJ2-1; maybe TRBD1 (6 bases). V was trimmed by 0 bases and J by 8 bases, leaving 8 bases between them. Germline V gene sequence: CDR1 SGHTA, CDR2 FQGNSA. The CDR3 sequence is 13 residues long.

This clone was recorded once. The V gene is TRBV27, the J gene TRBJ2-1; the D gene is possibly TRBD1 (5 bases). CDR3 length: 13 residues. The ends were cut back, 0 bases at V and 15 bases at J, with 15 bases in the middle. Germline V gene data show CDR1 as MNHEY and CDR2 as SMNVEV (reference sequence). CDR3 sequence reads: CASSLSGPSPWFF. For the CDR3, the DNA is TGTGCCAGCAGTTTATCGGGGCCCAGTCCTTGGTTCTTC.